The clone carrying this T cell receptor beta chain appeared once. This table comes from immunoSEQ multiplex PCR, and its TCRdb copy is limited to in-frame clones, with some not included. Among fewer than 200,000 clones, roughly 90% were seen once, and the ten largest hold approximately 4.8%. The source of the sample is a study of blood T cell repertoires in COVID-19. Germline V CDR1 and CDR2: MNHEY, SVGAGI. There are 14 residues in the CDR3. J lost 8 bases, V lost 5 bases, and 9 bases had no gene match. The material sequenced was peripheral blood. The genes are TRBV6-5 and TRBJ1-5; 7 bases line up with TRBD1. This TCR was sampled from a man aged 25 to 45 with COVID-19, enrolled during active disease. The CDR3 here is CASSPTAGTEPQHF. In DNA, the CDR3 is TGTGCCAGCAGTCCTACCGCCGGGACAGAGCCCCAGCATTTT.